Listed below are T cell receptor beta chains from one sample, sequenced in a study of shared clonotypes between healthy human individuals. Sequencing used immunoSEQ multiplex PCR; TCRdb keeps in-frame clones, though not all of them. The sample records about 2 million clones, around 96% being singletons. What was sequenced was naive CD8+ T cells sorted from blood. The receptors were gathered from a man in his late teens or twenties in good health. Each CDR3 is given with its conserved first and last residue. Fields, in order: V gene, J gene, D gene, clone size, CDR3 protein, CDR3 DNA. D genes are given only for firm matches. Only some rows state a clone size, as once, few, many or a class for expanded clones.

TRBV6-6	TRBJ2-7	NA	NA	CASSTTSNYEQYF	TGTGCCAGCAGTACGACAAGTAACTACGAGCAGTACTTC
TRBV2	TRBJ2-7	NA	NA	CASSELGFWEQYF	TGTGCCAGCAGTGAACTTGGGTTTTGGGAGCAGTACTTC
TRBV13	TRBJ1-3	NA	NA	CASSFPGNTIYF	TGTGCCAGCAGCTTTCCAGGAAACACCATATATTTT
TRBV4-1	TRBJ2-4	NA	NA	CASSQIRKATPKSIQYF	TGCGCCAGCAGCCAGATCAGAAAGGCCACCCCCAAGAGCATTCAGTACTTC
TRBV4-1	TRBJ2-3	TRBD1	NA	CASSGDRRSLKGFTDTQYF	TGCGCCAGCAGCGGGGACAGGAGGTCTCTCAAAGGGTTTACAGATACGCAGTATTTT
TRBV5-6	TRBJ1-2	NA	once	CASSPMGAENYGYTF	TGTGCCAGCAGCCCCATGGGTGCAGAGAACTATGGCTACACCTTC
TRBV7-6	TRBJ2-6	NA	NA	CASSTTAASGANVLTF	TGTGCCAGCAGCACTACAGCTGCCTCTGGGGCCAACGTCCTGACTTTC
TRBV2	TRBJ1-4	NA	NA	CASKRRDLNEKLFF	TGTGCCAGCAAGAGAAGGGACCTAAATGAAAAACTGTTTTTT
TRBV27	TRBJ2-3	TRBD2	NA	CASSPTSGGAPDTQYF	TGTGCCAGCAGTCCAACTAGCGGGGGGGCCCCAGATACGCAGTATTTT
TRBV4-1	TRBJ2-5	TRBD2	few	CASSQGTSGLETQYF	TGCGCCAGCAGCCAGGGGACTAGCGGACTAGAGACCCAGTACTTC
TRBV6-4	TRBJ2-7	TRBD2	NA	CASSDSGGRASDEQYF	TGTGCCAGCAGTGACTCAGGCGGGAGGGCCTCCGACGAGCAGTACTTC
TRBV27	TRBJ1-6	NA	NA	CASGYTYNSPLHF	TGTGCCAGCGGGTACACCTATAATTCACCCCTCCACTTT
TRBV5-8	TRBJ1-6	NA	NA	CASTLLGPPIF	TGTGCCAGCACCCTTCTAGGTCCCCCTATTTTT
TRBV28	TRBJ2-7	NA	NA	CASSYTDRLSLRSHYEQYF	TGTGCCAGCAGCTATACGGACAGACTTTCACTCCGGTCCCACTACGAGCAGTACTTC
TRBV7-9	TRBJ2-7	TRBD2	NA	CASSQSPSSGSIDEQYF	TGTGCCAGCAGCCAATCCCCAAGTAGCGGGAGTATCGACGAGCAGTACTTC
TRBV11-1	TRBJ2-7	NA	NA	CASSTAYEQYF	TGTGCCAGCTCGACAGCATACGAGCAGTACTTC
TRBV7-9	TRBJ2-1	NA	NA	CASSPPIGGDQGHEQFF	TGTGCCAGCAGCCCCCCGATCGGTGGGGACCAGGGACATGAGCAGTTCTTC
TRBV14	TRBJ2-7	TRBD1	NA	CASSQGQGPYEQYF	TGTGCCAGCAGCCAGGGACAGGGGCCCTACGAGCAGTACTTC
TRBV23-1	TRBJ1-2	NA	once	CASSSFGYYGYTF	TGCGCCAGCAGTAGTTTCGGGTACTATGGCTACACCTTC
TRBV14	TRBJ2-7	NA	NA	CASSLSSYEQYF	TGTGCCAGCAGCCTTTCCTCCTACGAGCAGTACTTC
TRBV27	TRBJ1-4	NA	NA	CASSFLWGDEKLFF	TGTGCCAGCAGTTTTTTGTGGGGGGATGAAAAACTGTTTTTT
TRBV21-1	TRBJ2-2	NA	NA	CASSKPGVGGTGELFF	TGTGCCAGCAGCAAACCCGGGGTAGGAGGCACCGGGGAGCTGTTTTTT
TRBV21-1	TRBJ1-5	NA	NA	CASSKKVVMGGRVYQPQHF	TGTGCCAGCAGCAAAAAAGTCGTAATGGGGGGGCGCGTGTATCAGCCCCAGCATTTT
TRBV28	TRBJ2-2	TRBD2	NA	CASSFSFGLAGVQTGELFF	TGTGCCAGCAGTTTTAGTTTTGGCCTAGCGGGAGTTCAGACCGGGGAGCTGTTTTTT
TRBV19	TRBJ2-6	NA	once	CASSLSSGANVLTF	TGTGCCAGTAGTCTTAGCTCTGGGGCCAACGTCCTGACTTTC
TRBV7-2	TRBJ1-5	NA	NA	CASGEGLYSNQPQHF	TGTGCCAGCGGCGAAGGCCTTTATAGCAATCAGCCCCAGCATTTT
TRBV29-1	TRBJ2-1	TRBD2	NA	CSVEDQVTSGIYNEQFF	TGCAGCGTTGAAGATCAGGTAACTAGCGGGATTTACAATGAGCAGTTCTTC
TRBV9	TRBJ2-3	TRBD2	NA	CASSLSGGDADTQYF	TGTGCCAGCAGCCTGAGCGGGGGGGACGCAGATACGCAGTATTTT
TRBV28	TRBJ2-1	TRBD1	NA	CASSFQGTGGIYNEQFF	TGTGCCAGCAGTTTTCAAGGGACAGGGGGGATCTACAATGAGCAGTTCTTC
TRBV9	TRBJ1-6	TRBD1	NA	CASSKGQVDPPLHF	TGTGCCAGCAGCAAGGGACAGGTCGACCCTCCCCTCCACTTT
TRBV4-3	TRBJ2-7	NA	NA	CASSQDIWASYEQYF	TGCGCCAGCAGCCAAGATATCTGGGCGAGCTACGAGCAGTACTTC
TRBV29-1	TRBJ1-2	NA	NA	CSVGRDILEGDGYTF	TGCAGCGTTGGAAGGGACATTTTAGAGGGCGATGGCTACACCTTC
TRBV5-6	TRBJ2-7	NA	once	CASSLGLQDYEQYF	TGTGCCAGCAGCTTGGGTCTGCAAGACTACGAGCAGTACTTC
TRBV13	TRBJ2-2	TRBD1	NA	CASSLGHRGNTGELFF	TGTGCCAGCAGCTTAGGACACAGGGGGAACACCGGGGAGCTGTTTTTT
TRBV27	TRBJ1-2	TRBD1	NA	CASSPTGTGIGGYTF	TGTGCCAGCAGCCCAACCGGGACAGGGATCGGTGGCTACACCTTC
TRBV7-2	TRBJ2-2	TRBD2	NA	CASSSGTSGRWAAGELFF	TGTGCCAGCAGCTCCGGGACTAGCGGGAGATGGGCTGCCGGGGAGCTGTTTTTT